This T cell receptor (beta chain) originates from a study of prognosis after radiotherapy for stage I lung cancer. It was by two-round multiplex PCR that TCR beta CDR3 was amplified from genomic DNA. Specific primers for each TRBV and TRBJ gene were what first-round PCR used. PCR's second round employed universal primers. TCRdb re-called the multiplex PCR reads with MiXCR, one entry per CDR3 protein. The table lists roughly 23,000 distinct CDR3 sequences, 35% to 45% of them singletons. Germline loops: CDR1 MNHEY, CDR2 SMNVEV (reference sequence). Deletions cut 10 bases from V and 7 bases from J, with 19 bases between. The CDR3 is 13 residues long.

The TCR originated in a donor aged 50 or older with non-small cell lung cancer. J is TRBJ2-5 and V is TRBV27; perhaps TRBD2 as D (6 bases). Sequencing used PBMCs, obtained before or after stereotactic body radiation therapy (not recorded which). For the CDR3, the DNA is TGTGCCACCGAAACTCGGGGAGGTGGGACCCAGTACTTC. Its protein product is CATETRGGGTQYF.